These T cell receptor beta chains were read from a single sample in a study of tumor and adjacent non-tumor tissue in lung cancer. TCRdb reprocessed the multiplex PCR reads with MiXCR, giving one entry per CDR3 protein. The sample lists tens of thousands of distinct CDR3 sequences; around 85% were seen once. Material: lung tumor tissue. The receptor source for this set is a woman between 45 and 65 years old with non-small cell lung cancer. The CDR3 runs from the conserved cysteine through the conserved F or W.

j_gene,v_gene,CDR3aa
TRBJ1-5,TRBV20-1,CSARQPGRTGNSVSNQPLHF
TRBJ2-7,TRBV11-2,CASTPWASCSYGQYF
TRBJ2-7,TRBV11-2,CTSMLRGVAVSDEQYF
TRBJ1-1,TRBV20-1,CGAPGGVVNTEAYF
TRBJ2-7,TRBV10-3,CAIQANPGEQCF
TRBJ2-3,TRBV20-1,CNAKKGVDAQYF
TRBJ2-3,TRBV5-4,CASSYPVGGRVTDTQYF
TRBJ2-7,TRBV20-1,CSGITGSSYEQYF
TRBJ2-3,TRBV20-1,CIARQPWSGTSGRWGTDTQYF
TRBJ2-7,TRBV6-2/TRBV6-3,CASSKIGSNSYEQYF
TRBJ2-1,TRBV11-2,CASSLVPDSYNGQFF
TRBJ2-5,TRBV20-1,CSARGEPGGTIGTQYF
TRBJ2-4,TRBV7-9,CASSLTQGKNIQYF
TRBJ2-7,TRBV12-3/TRBV12-4,CASSWGQAAREQHF
TRBJ1-4,TRBV10-1,CASSESDREGAINEKLFF
TRBJ2-3,TRBV29-1,CRAARIISSTDTQYF
TRBJ2-3,TRBV10-2,CASRTSASSTDTQYF
TRBJ2-1,TRBV11-2,CTSSFIAGGDNEKFF
TRBJ2-1,TRBV28,CASNPEGGHIDKQFF
TRBJ1-2,TRBV6-1,CASNERPQLYCYTF